These 29 T cell receptor beta chains originate from one sample sequenced in a study of CD8+ T cells in alopecia areata. Following extraction, RNA underwent reverse transcription to cDNA, which served as the sequencing template. Assay used: immunoSEQ multiplex PCR; TCRdb lists only in-frame clones, some missing. Observed in the sample are around 110,000 clones, none of them singletons. The sequenced sample consisted of lesional skin. The receptors shown here come from a C3H/HeJ mouse with alopecia areata. MHC haplotype here: H2-k.

This clone was counted only a few times. Mouse germline and gene names are used. Coverage ceases 4 residues before the CDR3 finishes, and the germline J gene fills in the end. The chain uses TRBV19 and TRBJ2-1, with 9 bases lining up with TRBD1. Germline lookup yields CDR1 FNHDT and CDR2 SITEND (reference sequence). This CDR3 is 13 amino acids long. V shed 7 bases, J shed 6 bases, and the junction held 5 bases outside the gene matches. Partial CDR3 DNA: TGTGCCAGCTCCCACAGGGGGCCTGCT. Translation gives CASSHRGPA. The full CDR3 reads CASSHRGPAEQFF.

This clone has just a few counts. Each gene name is a mouse one. The read ends 4 residues early relative to the CDR3; the germline J gene fills the gap. The chain links TRBV1 to TRBJ2-1, with TRBD2 matching 10 bases. The CDR3 sequence is 16 residues long. The J segment lost 1 base and the V segment lost 5 bases, leaving 5 bases of the junction unmatched. CDR1 and CDR2 from the germline V gene are NSQYPW and LRSPGD (reference sequence). The covered CDR3 bases are TGCACCTGCAGTTCCGGACTGGGGGCCAACTATGCT. Amino acid sequence: CTCSSGLGANYA. From start to end, the CDR3 is CTCSSGLGANYAEQFF. Full variable domain (missing parts from reference TRBV1 and TRBJ2-1): VTLLEQNPRWRLVPRGQAVNLRCILKNSQYPWMSWYQQDLQKQLQWLFTLRSPGDKEVKSLPGADYLATRVTDTELRLQVANMSQGRTLYCTCSSGLGANYAEQFFGPGTRLTVL.

On this clone itself: The translated DNA and TCRdb's protein are not identical at residue 13; the protein here was translated from the DNA. The gene symbols are mouse symbols. The CDR3 end falls 3 residues outside the read, so it is completed with the germline J gene. The rearrangement uses TRBV13-3 and TRBJ1-6; TRBD1 agrees at 7 bases. TRBJ1-6 is an ORF; its function is uncertain. Looked up from germline, CDR1 is NNHDY and CDR2 is SYVADS. CDR3 length equals 16 residues. V dropped 2 bases and J dropped 5; count of bases not matched to a gene: 7. The CDR3 bases that were read are TGTGCCAGCAGTGAAGCAACAGGGGTTGATAATTCGCCC. Its translation: CASSEATGVDNSP. The entire CDR3 reads CASSEATGVDNSPLYF.

This clone has at least ten counts. At residue 13, TCRdb's protein disagrees with the DNA translation; the protein shown here derives from the DNA. Gene names and germline match the mouse. The read falls 3 residues short of the CDR3 end, and the missing part is taken from the germline J gene. This chain uses TRBV1 with TRBJ1-3; 8 bases align to TRBD1. Germline trimming cut 1 base from V and 3 bases from J; bases unmatched to any gene: 5. From germline, CDR1 is NSQYPW and CDR2 LRSPGD (reference sequence). The CDR3 consists of 16 residues. CDR3: CTCSAADREGGNTLYF. The CDR3 bases that were read are TGCACCTGCAGTGCAGCGGACAGGGAAGGTGGAAATACG.

Comment on this clone: The gene names given are mouse names. The read gets to within 4 residues of the CDR3 end, and the germline J gene fills in the rest. This sequence joins TRBV19 and TRBJ2-3; 11 bases fit TRBD2. V lost 4 bases, J lost 0 bases, and 7 bases stayed unmatched. CDR1 is FNHDT and CDR2 is SITEND in the germline V gene (reference sequence). The CDR3 has 17 amino acids. CDR3 bases read: TGTGCCAGCAGTTCCCGGACTGGGGGGCGTAGTGCAGAA. It yields the protein CASSSRTGGRSAE. In full, the CDR3 is CASSSRTGGRSAETLYF.

The table lists this clone with a few counts. Mouse gene names and germline throughout. The sequenced fragment ends 4 residues before the CDR3 boundary, so the rest is inferred from the germline J gene. The chain uses TRBV19 and TRBJ1-2, with 7 positions matching TRBD1. CDR3 length: 14 amino acids. With 5 bases clipped from V and 3 bases from J, the junction kept 7 bases outside the gene matches. Germline V gene sequence: CDR1 FNHDT, CDR2 SITEND (reference sequence). The CDR3 reads CASSLGGRDSDYTF. The part of the CDR3 DNA that was read is TGTGCCAGCAGCCTAGGGGGCAGGGACTCC.

With respect to this clone: Germline and genes here are mouse. The read is 4 residues too short to cover the CDR3 end, so that end is filled in from the germline J gene. This chain connects TRBV1 to TRBJ1-4; D may be TRBD1 (6 bases). Germline CDR1 reads NSQYPW; CDR2 reads LRSPGD (reference sequence). V was trimmed by 3 bases and J by 1 base, leaving 9 bases between them. This CDR3 spans 15 amino acids. The CDR3 here is CTCSAYRASNERLFF. The DNA read from the CDR3 is TGCACCTGCAGTGCTTACAGGGCTTCCAACGAA.

This clone appeared a few times. The gene names here belong to mouse. Sequencing ends 4 residues short of the CDR3 end; the germline J gene provides the rest. The rearrangement links TRBV17 to TRBJ2-5; 7 nucleotides align to TRBD1. The CDR3 is 15 residues long. CDR1 and CDR2 (germline): MNHDT, YYDKIL. After removal of 0 bases from V and 2 bases from J, the junction contained 2 bases not matched to a gene. CDR3 amino acids: CASSRDRQGQDTQYF. Partial CDR3 DNA: TGTGCTAGCAGTAGAGATAGACAGGGCCAAGAC.

This clone was observed at least ten times. Mouse names are used for the genes. The read falls 4 residues short of the CDR3 end, and the missing part is taken from the germline J gene. This sequence joins TRBV13-3 and TRBJ2-7; D perhaps matches TRBD2 (5 bases). The CDR3 has 14 residues. Germline V gene sequence: CDR1 NNHDY, CDR2 SYVADS. The covered CDR3 bases are TGTGCCAGCAGTGACGCCTGGGCCTCTTAT. Protein: CASSDAWASY. The full CDR3 sequence reads CASSDAWASYEQYF.

This clone was picked up many times. Here the gene names and germline are mouse. The CDR3 is cut off 4 residues early in the read; its end comes from the germline J gene. V gene TRBV13-3 combines with J gene TRBJ2-1; possibly TRBD1 for D (6 bases). Germline CDR1 is NNHDY and CDR2 is SYVADS. Trimming took off 1 base at V and 4 bases at J, with 12 bases between the two ends. CDR3 length equals 15 residues. CDR3 bases read: TGTGCCAGCAGTGATCGCCGGGACAATTATGCT. Encoded protein: CASSDRRDNYA. The whole CDR3 protein is CASSDRRDNYAEQFF.

This clone was picked up a small number of times. The genes are named according to mouse. The read terminates 4 residues ahead of where the CDR3 ends, so the germline J gene completes it. The chain employs TRBV19 and TRBJ2-3; D not certain. The CDR3 contains 11 residues. Germline V CDR1 and CDR2: FNHDT, SITEND (reference sequence). The CDR3 DNA, read in part, is TGTGCCAGCAGCCCCCAAGAA. Translating it yields CASSPQE. The whole CDR3 sequence is CASSPQETLYF. Drawing the rest from reference TRBV19 and TRBJ2-3, the complete variable domain is GGIITQTPKFLIGQEGQKLTLKCQQNFNHDTMYWYRQDSGKGLRLIYYSITENDLQKGDLSEGYDASREKKSSFSLTVTSAQKNEMAVFLCASSPQETLYFGSGTRLTVL.

About this clone: Mouse names are used for the genes. The sequenced fragment ends 4 residues before the CDR3 boundary, so the rest is inferred from the germline J gene. Distinct nucleotide sequences in the sample also encode this CDR3. This chain joins TRBV1 and TRBJ2-7; weak D call: TRBD1 (5 bases). Trimming pared 5 bases from V and 3 bases from J, leaving 11 bases between. This CDR3 comprises 13 residues. The germline V gene has CDR1 NSQYPW and CDR2 LRSPGD (reference sequence). CDR3 sequence: CTCSPRQIYEQYF. CDR3 DNA, as far as it was read: TGCACCTGCAGTCCAAGACAGATCTAT. Supplemented by reference TRBV1 and TRBJ2-7, the full variable domain reads VTLLEQNPRWRLVPRGQAVNLRCILKNSQYPWMSWYQQDLQKQLQWLFTLRSPGDKEVKSLPGADYLATRVTDTELRLQVANMSQGRTLYCTCSPRQIYEQYFGPGTRLTVL.

The sample holds a few counts of this clone. Germline and genes: mouse. Read data end 4 residues before the CDR3 end; the end is taken from the germline J gene. Other DNA sequences in this sample translate to the same CDR3. V usage is TRBV1 and J usage is TRBJ2-3, with 9 bases that match TRBD1. With V trimmed by 1 base and J by 1 base, 3 bases remained unmatched. This CDR3 spans 16 amino acids. Germline loops: CDR1 NSQYPW, CDR2 LRSPGD (reference sequence). The CDR3 loop reads CTCSAGTGEGAETLYF. The part of the CDR3 DNA that was read is TGCACCTGCAGTGCAGGGACAGGGGAGGGTGCAGAA.

This clone showed up many times. Each gene name is a mouse one. The sequenced fragment ends 4 residues before the CDR3 boundary, so the rest is inferred from the germline J gene. The V gene is TRBV1, the J gene TRBJ1-2; D remains ambiguous. Germline V CDR1 and CDR2: NSQYPW, LRSPGD (reference sequence). Trimming removed 1 base from V and 0 bases from J, with 9 bases in between. The CDR3 contains 15 residues. The CDR3 protein is CTCSAVDIANSDYTF. The sequenced part of the CDR3 DNA is TGCACCTGCAGTGCAGTTGACATTGCAAACTCC.

This clone was seen only a few times. The listed genes are named as in mouse. The read finishes 4 residues shy of the CDR3 end, and the germline J gene is used to complete it. V is TRBV13-3 and J is TRBJ2-1; tentative D call: TRBD2 (7 bases). CDR1 NNHDY and CDR2 SYVADS come from the germline V gene. There are 11 residues in the CDR3. The CDR3 bases that were read are TGTGCCAGCGGGGGGCTCCCT. Its protein product is CASGGLP. The CDR3 in its entirety is CASGGLPEQFF.

In this sample, this clone turned up a few times. Gene labels here are mouse ones. CDR3 loop: CASSDETGPSQNTLYF. The covered CDR3 bases are TGTGCCAGCAGTGATGAAACTGGGCCTAGTCAAAAC. This rearrangement joins TRBV13-3 to TRBJ2-4, with D possibly TRBD2 on 6 matching bases. The read finishes 4 residues shy of the CDR3 end, and the germline J gene is used to complete it. Trimming cost V 0 bases and J 0 bases, with 11 bases left between them. The CDR3 length is 16 residues. Germline CDR1 and CDR2: NNHDY and SYVADS.

This clone has only a few counts. Mouse gene names and germline throughout. The CDR3 end lies 4 residues beyond the end of the read and is filled in from the germline J gene. This chain uses TRBV3 with TRBJ2-3, with TRBD1 identical over 10 bases. V dropped 2 bases and J dropped 3; count of bases not matched to a gene: 5. CDR1 SNHLY and CDR2 FYNGKV come from the germline V gene (reference sequence). The CDR3 extends over 16 amino acids. Incomplete CDR3 DNA: TGTGCCAGCAGCTTACGGGACAGGGGAGAGGCAGAA. It yields the protein CASSLRDRGEAE. In full, the CDR3 reads CASSLRDRGEAETLYF.

At least ten counts were recorded for this clone. The gene names here belong to mouse. The CDR3 extends 4 residues past the end of the read, so its final part is completed from the germline J gene. J is TRBJ2-7 and V is TRBV13-3; the D is unclear. CDR1 and CDR2 (germline): NNHDY, SYVADS. The CDR3 has 12 residues. CDR3 DNA (partial): TGTGCCAGCAGTGTGAGGGTATAT. Its protein is CASSVRVY. Given in full, the CDR3 is CASSVRVYEQYF.

As regards this clone: Gene and germline names: mouse. The CDR3 is cut off 4 residues early in the read; its end comes from the germline J gene. V is TRBV19 and J is TRBJ2-2; TRBD1 matches at 7 bases. Germline loops: CDR1 FNHDT, CDR2 SITEND (reference sequence). V trimming: 5 bases; J trimming: 1 base; junction bases outside the gene matches: 5. The CDR3 loop spans 15 amino acids. CDR3 DNA, as far as it was read: TGTGCCAGCAGCCCCCGGGACAGAAACACCGGG. It codes for CASSPRDRNTG. The CDR3 as a whole reads CASSPRDRNTGQLYF.

This clone was detected a few times. The genes and germline here are from mouse. The CDR3 extends 4 residues past the end of the read, so its final part is completed from the germline J gene. The V call is TRBV19, the J call TRBJ1-2; D might be TRBD1 (5 bases). Germline-derived CDR1 and CDR2 are FNHDT and SITEND (reference sequence). Trimming shortened V by 5 bases and J by 0 bases, and 11 bases separated the two germline ends. CDR3 length: 14 residues. Incomplete CDR3 DNA: TGTGCCAGCAGCCCAAGGACAACAAACTCC. Protein product: CASSPRTTNS. The full CDR3 is CASSPRTTNSDYTF.

This clone was seen ten or more times. Gene names and germline match the mouse. Read coverage stops 4 residues before the CDR3 terminus; the germline J gene supplies the remainder. This chain joins TRBV1 and TRBJ2-7; D might be TRBD1 (5 bases). The CDR3 contains 14 residues. Germline V CDR1 and CDR2: NSQYPW, LRSPGD (reference sequence). CDR3 sequence reads: CTCSADVRDYEQYF. Incomplete CDR3 DNA: TGCACCTGCAGTGCAGATGTCAGGGATTAT.

This clone appeared a few times. Gene names denote mouse genes. The CDR3 end falls 4 residues outside the read, so it is completed with the germline J gene. The V call is TRBV13-2, the J call TRBJ1-4; TRBD1 aligns across 11 bases. Germline V gene lookup returns CDR1 NNHNN and CDR2 SYGAGS (reference sequence). The CDR3 covers 16 residues. V lost 1 base and J lost 6; bases outside the gene matches: 5. This CDR3 reads CASGDPDRGLDERLFF. The covered CDR3 bases are TGTGCCAGCGGTGATCCGGACAGGGGGCTAGACGAA.

Comments on this clone: The protein given in TCRdb and the translation of the DNA differ at residue 13, and the sequence presented here derives from the DNA. Genes and germline come from the mouse. The sequenced fragment ends 3 residues before the CDR3 boundary, so the rest is inferred from the germline J gene. The chain uses TRBV14 and TRBJ1-3, with 11 bases that match TRBD1. The CDR3 runs 16 residues. CDR1 is SGHDT, CDR2 FRDEAV, per germline. V was pared by 5 bases and J by 0 bases, with 4 bases of the junction left unmatched. The part of the CDR3 DNA that was read is TGTGCCAGCAGCCCAGGGACAGGGGGTTCTGGAAATACG. Amino acids: CASSPGTGGSGNT. The complete CDR3 reads CASSPGTGGSGNTLYF.

Worth noting for this clone: Germline and genes: mouse. The CDR3 end is not reached by the read, which stops 4 residues before it; the germline J gene fills it in. The chain couples TRBV13-2 to TRBJ2-7; D might be TRBD1 (7 bases). This CDR3 comprises 14 residues. Germline V gene sequence: CDR1 NNHNN, CDR2 SYGAGS (reference sequence). The CDR3 reads CASGDAGDRYEQYF. The DNA read from the CDR3 is TGTGCCAGCGGTGATGCTGGGGACAGATAT.

This clone was seen a handful of times. TCRdb's protein and the DNA translation differ at residue 12; the protein here comes from the DNA. All gene names here are mouse names. The CDR3 end lies 3 residues beyond the end of the read and is filled in from the germline J gene. This chain links TRBV13-3 with TRBJ1-6; possibly TRBD1 for D (5 bases). TRBJ1-6 is reported as an ORF; its role is uncertain. Per the germline V gene, CDR1 is NNHDY and CDR2 is SYVADS. Trimming cost V 0 bases and J 5 bases, with 9 bases left between them. There are 15 residues in the CDR3. The CDR3 bases that were read are TGTGCCAGCAGTGATGTCGGACAAAATAATTCGCCC. This sequence encodes CASSDVGQNNSP. Given in full, the CDR3 is CASSDVGQNNSPLYF.

A remark on this clone: Mouse germline and gene names are used. The CDR3 extends 4 residues past the end of the read, so its final part is completed from the germline J gene. The chain has TRBV13-3 and TRBJ2-3, with TRBD2 matching 10 bases. V shed 6 bases and J 0 bases; nucleotides not matched to a gene: 7. The CDR3 runs 16 residues. Germline V gives CDR1 NNHDY, CDR2 SYVADS. CDR3 DNA, as far as it was read: TGTGCCAGCAAGAACTGGGGGGGGACTAGTGCAGAA. As protein: CASKNWGGTSAE. The CDR3 as a whole reads CASKNWGGTSAETLYF.

A note on this clone: Gene names follow the mouse nomenclature. The read stops 4 residues short of the end of the CDR3; the missing end is completed from the germline J gene. V usage is TRBV13-3 and J usage is TRBJ2-7; no clear D. Germline values: CDR1 NNHDY, CDR2 SYVADS. The CDR3 sequence is 13 residues long. This CDR3 reads CASSDKGSDEQYF. The DNA read from the CDR3 is TGTGCCAGCAGTGATAAGGGTTCCGAT.

This clone was detected only a few times. All gene names here are mouse names. The CDR3 end is not reached by the read, which stops 4 residues before it; the germline J gene fills it in. The chain couples TRBV1 to TRBJ2-7; D possibly corresponds to TRBD1 (8 bases). Germline CDR1 and CDR2: NSQYPW and LRSPGD (reference sequence). V was shortened by 4 bases and J by 0 bases, with 13 bases between the two germline ends. This CDR3 spans 15 amino acids. The CDR3 region is CTCSGGGTGSYEQYF. The covered CDR3 bases are TGCACCTGCAGTGGGGGGGGGACAGGCTCCTAT.

Comment on this clone: Mouse gene names and germline throughout. The read ends 4 residues shy of where the CDR3 ends; the end is completed using the germline J gene. J is TRBJ1-4 and V is TRBV1; a weak D match, TRBD1 (5 bases). Germline V gene lookup returns CDR1 NSQYPW and CDR2 LRSPGD (reference sequence). V was clipped by 1 base and J by 0 bases, with 12 bases between them. The CDR3 totals 17 residues. CDR3 DNA (partial): TGCACCTGCAGTGCAGTCAGGGAGGGATTTTCCAACGAA. This encodes CTCSAVREGFSNE. In full, the CDR3 reads CTCSAVREGFSNERLFF.